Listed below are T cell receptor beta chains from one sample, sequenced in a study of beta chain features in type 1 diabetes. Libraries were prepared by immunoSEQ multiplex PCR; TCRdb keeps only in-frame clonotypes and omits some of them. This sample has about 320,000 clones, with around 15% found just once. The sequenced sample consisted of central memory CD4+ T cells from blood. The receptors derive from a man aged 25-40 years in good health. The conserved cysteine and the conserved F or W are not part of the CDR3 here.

ASSRGDRAFYYEQY,TRBV6-6,-,14
ASSPRRTDTQY,TRBV7-7,TRBJ2-3,11
ASSLAALADYNEQF,TRBV5-6,TRBJ2-1,14
ASSRTQRTNGYT,TRBV6-5,TRBJ1-2,12
ASSLVAGAADTQY,TRBV7-2,TRBJ2-3,13
ASSAQETQY,TRBV5-4,TRBJ2-5,9
ASSLGGGAYQETQY,TRBV5-4,TRBJ2-5,14
ASSVGRRRGTEAF,TRBV19,TRBJ1-1,13
ASNPGNADNEQF,TRBV9,TRBJ2-1,12
ASSSAGPYNEQF,TRBV5-4,TRBJ2-1,12
ATSRRDTDTQY,TRBV15,TRBJ2-3,11
ASSLASGGGVDEQF,TRBV7-2,TRBJ2-1,14
ATSRDPAATEAF,TRBV15,TRBJ1-1,12
ASDLGAYEQY,TRBV2,TRBJ2-7,10
AWSSKTGGTAKNIQY,TRBV30,TRBJ2-4,15
ASSQAQGAQETQY,TRBV14,TRBJ2-5,13
ASSTSRGSGANVLT,TRBV2,TRBJ2-6,14
ASRGDRGYTEAF,TRBV28,TRBJ1-1,12
ASSLGGFTPYEQY,TRBV28,TRBJ2-7,13
ASSRGQEHYGYT,TRBV5-5,TRBJ1-2,12
ASSYASSYNEQF,TRBV7-9,TRBJ2-1,12
ASSGEGQISYNEQF,TRBV9,TRBJ2-1,14
ASSPGLAKDTQY,TRBV7-8,TRBJ2-3,12
ASSPSGDHNEQF,TRBV7-2,TRBJ2-1,12
ASSPQDRGPTGELF,TRBV5-1,TRBJ2-2,14
AISDQANTGELF,TRBV10-3,TRBJ2-2,12
ASSVEGVSSPLH,TRBV9,TRBJ1-6,12
ASSLGGQVSGNTIY,TRBV7-2,TRBJ1-3,14
ASSSGQVDEQF,TRBV11-3,TRBJ2-1,11
ASSWKGVPEAF,TRBV13,TRBJ1-1,11
ASSVGTVGADTQY,TRBV9,TRBJ2-3,13
ASSQSGLGNNEQF,TRBV11-2,TRBJ2-1,13
ASSLVGYEQY,TRBV7-2,TRBJ2-7,10
ASSLNLGEQF,TRBV7-2,TRBJ2-1,10
ASSLDQLGYGYT,TRBV5-1,TRBJ1-2,12
ASSDTPTTDTQY,TRBV27,TRBJ2-3,12
ATSRATGFSSYEQY,TRBV15,TRBJ2-7,14
SAYMGTGNTIY,TRBV29-1,TRBJ1-3,11
ASSDGTPTYEQY,TRBV6-6,TRBJ2-7,12
ASSQGRRGVGETQY,TRBV4-3,TRBJ2-5,14
ASRPRFREGEQF,TRBV6-1,TRBJ2-1,12